This record looks at one T cell receptor (beta chain) sequence and its context. As originally analysed: Cell counts per sample came from amplifying reference gene primers. Data came from immunoSEQ multiplex PCR; TCRdb stores just in-frame clones and leaves some out. The DNA was the basis for D and trimming; V, J and clone size are from that table. The repertoire includes some 500,000 clones, roughly 90% of them detected once, and roughly 1.9% sits in the top ten. The data belong to a study of blood T cell repertoires in COVID-19. This CDR3 has 17 residues. CDR1 LNHDA and CDR2 SQIVND come from the germline V gene (reference sequence). Deletions cut 1 base from V and 1 base from J, with 14 bases between.

The sample comprised PBMCs or T cells enriched from blood (not recorded which). The sequence came from a woman aged 40 to 50 who had recovered from COVID-19. The chain recombines TRBV19 with TRBJ1-5; possible D gene TRBD1, 6 bases. The CDR3 sequence is CASSIVRGRGSNQPQHF. CDR3 DNA sequence: TGTGCCAGTAGTATAGTCAGGGGCAGGGGAAGCAATCAGCCCCAGCATTTT. Full variable domain (remainder filled in from reference TRBV19 and TRBJ1-5): DGGITQSPKYLFRKEGQNVTLSCEQNLNHDAMYWYRQDPGQGLRLIYYSQIVNDFQKGDIAEGYSVSREKKESFPLTVTSAQKNPTAFYLCASSIVRGRGSNQPQHFGDGTRLSIL.